The 30 T cell receptor beta chains below all came from one sample that was sequenced in a study of Ad26.COV2.S vaccination and SARS-CoV-2 variants. Stated treatment: around 19 received Ad26.COV2.S at low or high dose, single or two shots; about 5 received placebo; per-sample allocation not given. All samples were drawn on day 63, counting from the first vaccine or placebo injection. TCRdb's table, derived via immunoSEQ multiplex PCR, lists solely in-frame clones and lacks some. This table holds approximately 480,000 clones, about 83% found once. Sample: peripheral blood, taken in a trial of Ad26.COV2.S vaccine versus placebo. These receptors were taken from a person between 18 and 65 years old who received the Ad26.COV2.S COVID-19 vaccine or a placebo.

The chain employs TRBV7-3 and TRBJ2-3, with D uncertain. The V gene's germline CDR1 is SGHTA and CDR2 FQGTGA. This CDR3 is built from 14 residues. Trimming shortened V by 2 bases and J by 0 bases, and 6 bases separated the two germline ends. The CDR3 protein is CASSLAKSTDTQYF. Written as DNA, the CDR3 is TGTGCCAGCAGCTTAGCTAAGAGCACAGATACGCAGTATTTT.

As DNA, the CDR3 is TGTGCCAGCAGCCGAGACTGGGCACAAGAGACCCAGTACTTC. It codes for CASSRDWAQETQYF. This chain connects TRBV6-5 to TRBJ2-5; no clear D gene. V was clipped by 6 bases and J by 2 bases, with 13 bases between them. This CDR3 is 14 amino acids long. Looked up from germline, CDR1 is MNHEY and CDR2 is SVGAGI.

The chain links TRBV24-1 to TRBJ2-4, with TRBD1 identical over 8 bases. V was pared by 7 bases and J by 15 bases, with 10 bases of the junction left unmatched. The germline V gene has CDR1 KGHDR and CDR2 SFDVKD. This CDR3 has 12 amino acids. The CDR3 DNA reads TGTGCCACCAGCACCCCAGGGGGCTTGAGGTACTTC. It is translated as CATSTPGGLRYF.

The chain carries TRBV7-6 and TRBJ2-5; D is uncertain. Trimming removed 3 bases at V and 0 bases at J, with 8 bases between. CDR3 length equals 14 residues. From germline, CDR1 is SGHVS and CDR2 FNYEAQ. The chain's CDR3 is CASSFRPNQETQYF. The CDR3 DNA is TGTGCCAGCAGCTTCCGACCCAACCAAGAGACCCAGTACTTC.

CDR3 region: CASSSSSAPTDTQYF. In DNA form, the CDR3 reads TGTGCCAGCAGCTCCTCGAGCGCCCCCACAGATACGCAGTATTTT. This rearrangement joins TRBV6-6 to TRBJ2-3; D call uncertain. The V gene lost 6 bases and the J gene lost 2 bases, with 15 bases spanning the gap. Looked up from germline, CDR1 is MNHNY and CDR2 is SVGAGI (reference sequence). This CDR3 region has 15 residues.

The chain is built from TRBV7-2 and TRBJ1-1, with D unclear. Between the trimmed V and J ends, which lost 5 bases and 3 bases, there was a span of 7 bases. This CDR3 comprises 12 residues. CDR1 and CDR2 (germline): SGHTA, FQGNSA. The CDR3 spells CASSPTYTEAFF. DNA for the CDR3: TGTGCCAGCAGCCCCACATACACTGAAGCTTTCTTT.

This clone has a count of ten or more. V gene TRBV7-9 combines with J gene TRBJ1-6; no clear D. Deletions cut 3 bases from V and 6 bases from J, with 9 bases between. This CDR3 has 14 amino acids. Germline CDR1 SEHNR, CDR2 FQNEAQ (reference sequence). The CDR3 region is CASSFARINSPLHF. DNA for the CDR3: TGTGCCAGCAGCTTTGCGCGGATTAATTCACCCCTCCACTTT.

The chain joins TRBV29-1 to TRBJ1-2; D might be TRBD1 (5 bases). The CDR3 length is 14 residues. Per germline, CDR1 SQVTM and CDR2 ANQGSEA. Trimming removed 7 bases at V and 4 bases at J, with 19 bases between. The CDR3 loop is CSASQAGTAYGYTF. The CDR3 nucleotides read TGCAGCGCCAGCCAAGCGGGGACCGCCTATGGCTACACCTTC. The full variable domain, completed using reference TRBV29-1 and TRBJ1-2, is SAVISQKPSRDICQRGTSLTIQCQVDSQVTMMFWYRQQPGQSLTLIATANQGSEATYESGFVIDKFPISRPNLTFSTLTVSNMSPEDSSIYLCSASQAGTAYGYTFGSGTRLTVV.

The CDR3 spells CAWMTSLNTEAFF. The CDR3 bases are TGTGCCTGGATGACAAGCTTGAACACTGAAGCTTTCTTT. The J gene is TRBJ1-1, the V gene TRBV30; D uncertain. Germline values: CDR1 GTSNPN, CDR2 SVGIG (reference sequence). This CDR3 spans 13 amino acids. V was pared by 4 bases and J by 0 bases, with 9 bases between.

The chain recombines TRBV19 with TRBJ1-2; D gene uncertain. Germline values: CDR1 LNHDA, CDR2 SQIVND (reference sequence). This CDR3 has 17 amino acids. Trimming took 3 bases from V and 1 from J, leaving 18 bases between them. The CDR3 sequence is CASSIPPGFSRNYGYTF. The CDR3 region has the DNA TGTGCCAGTAGTATCCCGCCAGGTTTCTCCCGTAACTATGGCTACACCTTC. Combining the CDR3 with reference TRBV19 and TRBJ1-2 gives the whole variable domain DGGITQSPKYLFRKEGQNVTLSCEQNLNHDAMYWYRQDPGQGLRLIYYSQIVNDFQKGDIAEGYSVSREKKESFPLTVTSAQKNPTAFYLCASSIPPGFSRNYGYTFGSGTRLTVV.

The J gene is TRBJ2-7, the V gene TRBV10-1; D may be TRBD1 or TRBD2 (5 bases each). In germline, CDR1 is WNHNN, CDR2 SYGVQD (reference sequence). The V gene lost 10 bases and the J gene lost 3 bases, with 13 bases spanning the gap. There are 12 residues in the CDR3. The CDR3 sequence: CAIQGPYYEQYF. For the CDR3, the DNA is TGCGCCATCCAGGGACCGTACTACGAGCAGTACTTC.

The chain has TRBV12-3 or TRBV12-4 and TRBJ2-1; possibly TRBD1 for D (6 bases). The CDR3 runs 12 residues. The V and J ends lost 7 bases and 8 bases respectively, with 12 bases between them. In DNA, the CDR3 is TGTGCCAGCAATGGAGAGGGGGATGAGCAGTTCTTC. It encodes CASNGEGDEQFF.

V is TRBV5-7 and J is TRBJ1-1; D not resolved. TRBV5-7 is flagged as an ORF with uncertain function. The CDR3 spans 15 residues. The V gene lost 3 bases and the J gene lost 3 bases, with 15 bases spanning the gap. CDR3 DNA: TGTGCCAGCAGCTCCCCCCTAGGGTGCTACACTGAAGCTTTCTTT. Protein product: CASSSPLGCYTEAFF.

The V call is TRBV28, the J call TRBJ2-5; the match to TRBD2 covers 11 bases. The CDR3 sequence is 18 residues long. CDR1 MDHEN and CDR2 SYDVKM come from the germline V gene. The V segment lost 6 bases and the J segment 9 bases; nucleotides outside the gene matches: 21. The chain's CDR3 is CASSLRTAMGLAEGAQYF. CDR3 sequence (DNA): TGTGCCAGCAGCCTTAGGACGGCTATGGGACTAGCGGAAGGGGCCCAGTACTTC.

The chain recombines TRBV29-1 with TRBJ1-2; D perhaps matches TRBD1 (6 bases). Trimming removed 2 bases at V and 6 bases at J, with 19 bases between. The length of the CDR3 is 15 residues. Looked up from germline, CDR1 is SQVTM and CDR2 is ANQGSEA. CDR3 region: CSVERRAGTRNGYTF. CDR3 in DNA: TGCAGCGTTGAAAGAAGGGCAGGGACAAGGAATGGCTACACCTTC.

This clone was recorded a few times. The CDR3 region has the DNA TGTGCCACCAGCCCGGGACTGAGCAATCAGCCCCAGCATTTT. Its translation: CATSPGLSNQPQHF. This sequence joins TRBV24-1 and TRBJ1-5; D is perhaps TRBD1 (5 bases). Deletions cut 7 bases from V and 1 base from J, with 10 bases between. The length of the CDR3 is 14 residues. CDR1 is KGHDR, CDR2 SFDVKD, per germline.

CDR3 sequence: CASSPSPGTYEQYF. The CDR3 DNA reads TGTGCCAGCAGCCCTTCTCCAGGGACCTACGAGCAGTACTTC. The chain recombines TRBV5-6 with TRBJ2-7, with D possibly TRBD1 on 5 matching bases. Germline-derived CDR1 and CDR2 are SGHDT and YYEEEE. The CDR3 spans 14 residues. The germline V and J ends were trimmed by 4 bases and 2 bases, with 13 bases remaining between them. The variable domain in full, with the rest retrieved from reference TRBV5-6 and TRBJ2-7, is DAGVTQSPTHLIKTRGQQVTLRCSPKSGHDTVSWYQQALGQGPQFIFQYYEEEERQRGNFPDRFSGHQFPNYSSELNVNALLLGDSALYLCASSPSPGTYEQYFGPGTRLTVT.

The chain recombines TRBV6-5 with TRBJ2-3; the D is unclear. Per germline, CDR1 MNHEY and CDR2 SVGAGI. V lost 4 bases, J lost 1 base, and 12 bases lay in between. This CDR3 has 15 residues. CDR3 DNA sequence: TGTGCCAGCAGTTCAACACGGAGCGGCACAGATACGCAGTATTTT. Amino acids: CASSSTRSGTDTQYF.

The chain is built from TRBV3-1 (or the pseudogene TRBV3-2) and TRBJ2-5; 10 bases are shared with TRBD2. V gave up 3 bases and J gave up 4 bases; unmatched junction bases: 11. The CDR3 sequence is 17 residues long. Germline values: CDR1 LGHDT, CDR2 YNNKEL (reference sequence). Here the CDR3 DNA reads TGTGCCAGCAGCCAGGCGGGGAGCGGGAGGGTAGTAGAGACCCAGTACTTC. Residues: CASSQAGSGRVVETQYF.

This rearrangement joins TRBV9 to TRBJ2-1, with a tentative D call TRBD2 (6 bases). The CDR3 is made up of 13 amino acids. The V gene lost 6 bases and the J gene lost 12 bases, with 19 bases spanning the gap. The germline V gene has CDR1 SGDLS and CDR2 YYNGEE. CDR3 DNA: TGTGCCAGCAACCGGGACTCCCCGGGGGTGCAGTTCTTC. This codes for CASNRDSPGVQFF.

The chain uses TRBV19 and TRBJ2-1; no reliable D call. Germline lookup yields CDR1 LNHDA and CDR2 SQIVND (reference sequence). V lost 7 bases, J lost 4 bases, and 5 bases lay in between. CDR3 length: 11 amino acids. The CDR3 region is CASMAYNEQFF. DNA of the CDR3: TGTGCCAGTATGGCATACAATGAGCAGTTCTTC.

The J gene is TRBJ2-3, the V gene TRBV7-9; D may be TRBD2 (5 bases). The CDR3 is made up of 11 amino acids. Germline V gene sequence: CDR1 SEHNR, CDR2 FQNEAQ (reference sequence). Trimming took off 8 bases at V and 6 bases at J, with 9 bases between the two ends. The CDR3 loop reads CASLGGDTQYF. Written as DNA, the CDR3 is TGTGCCAGCCTAGGCGGGGATACGCAGTATTTT. The full variable domain, its missing parts supplied by reference TRBV7-9 and TRBJ2-3, is DTGVSQNPRHKITKRGQNVTFRCDPISEHNRLYWYRQTLGQGPEFLTYFQNEAQLEKSRLLSDRFSAERPKGSFSTLEIQRTEQGDSAMYLCASLGGDTQYFGPGTRLTVL.

A remark on this clone: The same CDR3 is also encoded by other DNA sequences in this sample. This sequence joins TRBV7-8 and TRBJ1-1; D gene uncertain. The CDR3 has 13 residues. Germline CDR1 is SGHVS and CDR2 is FQNEAQ. Trimming stripped 2 bases from V and 2 bases from J, with 6 bases between. CDR3 residues: CASSLRRNTEAFF. The DNA of the CDR3 is TGTGCCAGCAGCTTAAGGCGCAACACTGAAGCTTTCTTT. Together with reference TRBV7-8 and TRBJ1-1, the CDR3 gives the full variable domain: GAGVSQSPRYKVAKRGQDVALRCDPISGHVSLFWYQQALGQGPEFLTYFQNEAQLDKSGLPSDRFFAERPEGSVSTLKIQRTQQEDSAVYLCASSLRRNTEAFFGQGTRLTVV.

The V call is TRBV27, the J call TRBJ1-1; the D gene is possibly TRBD1 (6 bases). With 2 bases removed from V and 5 bases from J, the gap between germline ends came to 15 bases. Germline CDR1 reads MNHEY; CDR2 reads SMNVEV (reference sequence). The CDR3 consists of 15 residues. The CDR3 nucleotides are TGTGCCAGCAGTTTAAGGGATTGGGGGCGGACTGAAGCTTTCTTT. This translates into CASSLRDWGRTEAFF.

This chain connects TRBV14 to TRBJ1-2; perhaps TRBD1 as D (5 bases). The CDR3 has 13 amino acids. The V gene's germline CDR1 is SGHDN and CDR2 FVKESK. With 4 bases removed from V and 4 bases from J, the gap between germline ends came to 10 bases. This chain's CDR3 is CASSRDPSYGYTF. As DNA, the CDR3 is TGTGCCAGCAGCCGGGACCCCTCCTATGGCTACACCTTC.

V usage is TRBV6-5 and J usage is TRBJ2-3; D is ambiguous. This CDR3 contains 14 residues. Trimming removed 5 bases at V and 0 bases at J, with 9 bases between. Looked up from germline, CDR1 is MNHEY and CDR2 is SVGAGI. The CDR3 coding sequence is TGTGCCAGCAGTCGTGTCAGCAGCACAGATACGCAGTATTTT. Amino acid sequence: CASSRVSSTDTQYF.

This clone was detected only once. This CDR3 reads CASGRTSGRGATGELFF. CDR3 sequence (DNA): TGTGCCAGCGGGAGGACTAGCGGGAGAGGGGCCACCGGGGAGCTGTTTTTT. This rearrangement joins TRBV27 to TRBJ2-2; TRBD2 matches 13 bases. This CDR3 is built from 17 residues. V lost 8 bases, J lost 4 bases, and 10 bases stayed unmatched. The germline V gene encodes CDR1 MNHEY and CDR2 SMNVEV (reference sequence).

This chain uses TRBV7-9 with TRBJ2-5; D unresolved. The V gene's germline CDR1 is SEHNR and CDR2 FQNEAQ (reference sequence). The CDR3 runs 14 residues. The ends were cut back, 2 bases at V and 4 bases at J, with 11 bases in the middle. The CDR3 sequence: CASSLTRVGETQYF. In DNA form, the CDR3 reads TGTGCCAGCAGCTTAACAAGGGTGGGAGAGACCCAGTACTTC.

The J gene is TRBJ2-5, the V gene TRBV6-4; D may correspond to TRBD1 or TRBD2 (5 bases each). Looked up from germline, CDR1 is MRHNA and CDR2 is SNTAGT. The CDR3 consists of 14 residues. V lost 0 bases and J lost 5, with 10 bases in between. CDR3 protein: CASSDSPWDETQYF. The CDR3 bases are TGTGCCAGCAGTGACTCTCCATGGGACGAGACCCAGTACTTC.

The V gene is TRBV28, the J gene TRBJ1-1; D is possibly TRBD1 (6 bases). This CDR3 contains 15 residues. Looked up from germline, CDR1 is MDHEN and CDR2 is SYDVKM. The V end lost 5 bases, the J end lost 3 bases, and 16 bases lay between the germline ends. CDR3 in amino acids: CASSGEGGRDTEAFF. CDR3 nucleotides: TGTGCCAGCAGTGGAGAGGGGGGGCGGGACACTGAAGCTTTCTTT.